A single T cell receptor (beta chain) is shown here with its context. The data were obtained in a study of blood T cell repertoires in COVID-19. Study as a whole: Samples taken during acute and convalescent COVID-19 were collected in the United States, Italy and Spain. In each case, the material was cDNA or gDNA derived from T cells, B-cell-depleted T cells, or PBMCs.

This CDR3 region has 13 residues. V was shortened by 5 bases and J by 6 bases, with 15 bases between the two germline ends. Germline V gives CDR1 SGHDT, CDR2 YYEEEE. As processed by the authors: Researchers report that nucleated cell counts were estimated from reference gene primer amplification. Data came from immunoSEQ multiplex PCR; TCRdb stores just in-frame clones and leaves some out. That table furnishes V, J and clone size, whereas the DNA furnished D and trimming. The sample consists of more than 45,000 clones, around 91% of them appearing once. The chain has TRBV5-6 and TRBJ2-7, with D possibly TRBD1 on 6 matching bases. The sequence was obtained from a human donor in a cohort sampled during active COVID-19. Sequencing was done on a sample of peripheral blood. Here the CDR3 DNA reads TGTGCCAGCAGGCAGGGGTCCCCTGGCGAGCAGTACTTC. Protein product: CASRQGSPGEQYF.